This T cell receptor beta chain was observed in a study of molecular identifiers for immune sequencing clone quantification. Preparation of naive CD8 libraries involved roughly 19,000 to 1,100,000 sorted cells and 10%, 30% or 50% RNA. TCRdb re-analysed the PCR reads in MiXCR, keeping a single row per CDR3 protein. The sample carries a few hundred thousand distinct CDR3 sequences, 25% recorded once. On this clonotype: The antigen is not known.

General study points: Under 1% of molecules in naive cells, but over 99% of effector molecules, belonged to clones above 20 RNA copies. Highly expanded clone sizes could be underestimated through barcode sharing by identical TCR molecules.

Germline loops: CDR1 SGHTA, CDR2 FQGNSA. Trimming removed 8 bases from V and 3 bases from J; junction bases left unmatched: 5. The CDR3 is 13 residues long. Sequenced sample: naive CD8+ T cells from blood, with Jurkat cell RNA spiked in. Subset in this sample: FACS-sorted CD8+CD4-CCR7+CD45RA+ naive T cells. This clonotype originated in a human donor in good health. Some libraries in this study had Jurkat cell RNA spiked in. The chain joins TRBV7-2 to TRBJ2-7; TRBD1 matches 9 bases. This chain's CDR3 is CASATGQGYEQYF. The CDR3 DNA sequence: TGTGCCAGCGCGACGGGACAGGGCTACGAGCAGTACTTC.